The 20 T cell receptor beta chains given below trace back to one sample, sequenced in a study of TIL therapy for anti-PD-1-resistant metastatic lung cancer (dated by TCRdb to the early 2020s). TCR beta CDR3 regions were amplified from genomic DNA with the immunoSEQ v3 hsTCRB kit using bias-controlled multiplex PCR. TCRdb re-hosts the immuneACCESS table, in-frame sequences only. Its copies lack some clones; in the studies checked, an unresolved V gene accounts for under half of them, and the cause for the rest is not known. Present in this sample are about 15,000 clones, roughly 88% of which were seen just once. About 0.9% of the sample is held by the ten biggest clonotypes. What the time point label conveys for this sample: pre-treatment sample, taken before nivolumab and TIL therapy. The sample here was blood, taken at baseline. The receptors shown here come from a person aged 25-80 years with non-small cell lung cancer.

The chain joins TRBV6-5 to TRBJ1-3, with D unclear. This CDR3 is built from 14 residues. Germline assignment: CDR1 MNHEY and CDR2 SVGAGI. V was shortened by 6 bases and J by 1 base, with 10 bases between the two germline ends. The CDR3: CASRIQESGNTIYF. CDR3 DNA sequence: TGTGCCAGCAGGATTCAGGAGTCTGGAAACACCATATATTTT.

The chain couples TRBV19 to TRBJ2-7, with D tentatively TRBD2 (5 bases). Trimming removed 5 bases at V and 2 bases at J, with 7 bases between. Germline loops: CDR1 LNHDA, CDR2 SQIVND (reference sequence). CDR3 size: 12 residues. CDR3 bases: TGTGCCAGTAGTTCCGGGGCCTACGAGCAGTACTTC. Protein: CASSSGAYEQYF.

The rearrangement links TRBV5-1 to TRBJ1-6, with a weak D call TRBD1 (5 bases). Germline V gene data show CDR1 as SGHRS and CDR2 as YFSETQ. Trimming took off 0 bases at V and 14 bases at J, with 9 bases between the two ends. There are 12 residues in the CDR3. Here the CDR3 DNA reads TGCGCCAGCAGCTTGGAAGGGGAGACCCTCCACTTT. Encoded protein: CASSLEGETLHF.

This chain uses TRBV5-1 with TRBJ1-5; tentatively, D is TRBD1 (6 bases). Germline CDR1 is SGHRS and CDR2 is YFSETQ. The CDR3 runs to 17 residues. The germline V and J ends were trimmed by 4 bases and 1 base, with 18 bases remaining between them. CDR3 protein: CASSPDPPGASNQPQHF. The CDR3 DNA follows: TGCGCCAGCAGCCCCGATCCCCCAGGGGCCAGCAATCAGCCCCAGCATTTT.

The chain is built from TRBV7-9 and TRBJ1-6; possibly TRBD1 for D (6 bases). This CDR3 comprises 13 residues. V was shortened by 3 bases and J by 10 bases, with 10 bases between the two germline ends. Per germline, CDR1 SEHNR and CDR2 FQNEAQ (reference sequence). The CDR3 spells CASSFVQGSPLHF. CDR3 sequence (DNA): TGTGCCAGCAGCTTTGTTCAGGGGTCACCCCTCCACTTT. Together with reference TRBV7-9 and TRBJ1-6, the CDR3 gives the full variable domain: DTGVSQNPRHKITKRGQNVTFRCDPISEHNRLYWYRQTLGQGPEFLTYFQNEAQLEKSRLLSDRFSAERPKGSFSTLEIQRTEQGDSAMYLCASSFVQGSPLHFGNGTRLTVT.

J is TRBJ2-1 and V is TRBV11-2; 7 nucleotides agree with TRBD2. In germline, CDR1 is SGHAT, CDR2 FQNNGV. The CDR3 totals 14 residues. The V segment lost 2 bases and the J segment 5 bases; nucleotides outside the gene matches: 3. CDR3 residues: CASSLTRGNNEQFF. CDR3 DNA: TGTGCCAGCAGCTTAACGCGGGGGAACAATGAGCAGTTCTTC.

This sequence joins TRBV28 and TRBJ2-7, with 9 bases that match TRBD1. The junction had 9 bases not matched to a gene; V was cut back by 6 bases and J by 3 bases. CDR1 and CDR2 from the germline V gene are MDHEN and SYDVKM. The CDR3 loop spans 15 amino acids. The chain's CDR3 is CASSLHGTGRYEQYF. The CDR3, as DNA: TGTGCCAGCAGCCTACACGGGACAGGGCGCTACGAGCAGTACTTC.

The rearrangement links TRBV7-2 to TRBJ2-5, with D unclear. The CDR3 contains 10 residues. V was cut by 4 bases and J by 5 bases, with 2 bases left in between. Germline CDR1 SGHTA, CDR2 FQGNSA. The CDR3 loop is CASSSETQYF. The CDR3 nucleotides read TGTGCCAGCAGCTCGGAGACCCAGTACTTC.

The chain couples TRBV14 to TRBJ2-5; D gene unclear. Germline V gene data show CDR1 as SGHDN and CDR2 as FVKESK. The V and J ends lost 2 bases and 3 bases respectively, with 19 bases between them. This CDR3 is 17 amino acids long. DNA for the CDR3: TGTGCCAGCAGCCAAAGTTCTCAGACCGGAGTCAAAGAGACCCAGTACTTC. It specifies CASSQSSQTGVKETQYF.

The V gene is TRBV19, the J gene TRBJ2-6; D might be TRBD1 or TRBD2, each matching 5 bases. V shed 9 bases and J shed 0 bases, with 15 bases lying between them. The CDR3 runs to 16 residues. Germline-derived CDR1 and CDR2 are LNHDA and SQIVND (reference sequence). The CDR3 nucleotides are TGTGCCAGCAAGCTGGGACGTGGCTCTGGGGCCAACGTCCTGACTTTC. Residues: CASKLGRGSGANVLTF.

V and J are TRBV5-5 and TRBJ1-6; 8 nucleotides line up with TRBD1. Looked up from germline, CDR1 is SGHKS and CDR2 is YYEKEE (reference sequence). Germline trimming cut 1 base from V and 7 bases from J; bases unmatched to any gene: 19. The CDR3 contains 20 residues. Written as DNA, the CDR3 is TGTGCCAGCAGCTTGTATATTCGCCCCAGGGGGCACCTTGCCAATTCACCCCTCCACTTT. Protein sequence: CASSLYIRPRGHLANSPLHF. The full variable domain, completed using reference TRBV5-5 and TRBJ1-6, is DAGVTQSPTHLIKTRGQQVTLRCSPISGHKSVSWYQQVLGQGPQFIFQYYEKEERGRGNFPDRFSARQFPNYSSELNVNALLLGDSALYLCASSLYIRPRGHLANSPLHFGNGTRLTVT.

The chain uses TRBV7-2 and TRBJ1-2, with TRBD1 matching 9 bases. CDR1 is SGHTA and CDR2 is FQGNSA in the germline V gene. The CDR3 runs 15 residues. J was trimmed by 8 bases and V by 5 bases; bases with no gene match: 12. The CDR3 DNA reads TGTGCCAGCAGCCTTCAACAGGGGGCGCGATCAGGCTACACCTTC. Protein: CASSLQQGARSGYTF.

V gene TRBV19 combines with J gene TRBJ1-1; maybe TRBD1 (5 bases). V was clipped by 4 bases and J by 1 base, with 10 bases between them. In germline, CDR1 is LNHDA, CDR2 SQIVND (reference sequence). The length of the CDR3 is 14 residues. The CDR3 reads CASSKRQWNTEAFF. CDR3 coding DNA: TGTGCCAGTAGTAAACGACAGTGGAACACTGAAGCTTTCTTT.

The table lists this clone with a few counts. The chain has TRBV5-8 and TRBJ2-7; 7 bases agree with TRBD2. Germline values: CDR1 SGHTS, CDR2 YDEGEE. The CDR3 has 12 amino acids. V lost 7 bases to trimming and J lost 5 bases; unmatched junction nucleotides: 6. Here the CDR3 reads CASGLGGNEQYF. DNA of the CDR3: TGTGCCAGCGGCCTCGGGGGGAACGAGCAGTACTTC.

The chain recombines TRBV28 with TRBJ2-7; no definite D call. With 2 bases removed from V and 6 bases from J, the gap between germline ends came to 17 bases. The CDR3 has 15 amino acids. CDR1 and CDR2 from the germline V gene are MDHEN and SYDVKM. For the CDR3, the DNA is TGTGCCAGCAGTTTAGGTTATCCAGGCCATTCCGAGCAGTACTTC. Protein sequence: CASSLGYPGHSEQYF.

The chain couples TRBV9 to TRBJ2-5, with D hard to call. Trimming cost V 3 bases and J 11 bases, with 20 bases left between them. Germline loops: CDR1 SGDLS, CDR2 YYNGEE. The CDR3 is 14 residues long. CDR3 in DNA: TGTGCCAGCAGCGCCCGTCCGGAGAGGCAAGAGCAGTACTTC. This encodes CASSARPERQEQYF.

The chain has TRBV5-6 and TRBJ2-5; 9 bases align to TRBD2. This CDR3 has 15 amino acids. CDR1 SGHDT and CDR2 YYEEEE come from the germline V gene. V lost 4 bases and J lost 5; bases outside the gene matches: 9. CDR3 sequence: CASSQAGLARETQYF. The CDR3 DNA follows: TGTGCCAGCAGCCAAGCCGGACTAGCGAGGGAGACCCAGTACTTC.

This rearrangement joins TRBV11-2 to TRBJ1-1; D is unresolved. Trimming stripped 4 bases from V and 4 bases from J, with 13 bases between. CDR3 length equals 14 residues. Per the germline V gene, CDR1 is SGHAT and CDR2 is FQNNGV. In DNA, the CDR3 is TGTGCCAGCAGCTCCCAGTCCGGTCGCACTGAAGCTTTCTTT. It codes for CASSSQSGRTEAFF.

DNA of the CDR3: TGTGCCAGCAGCCAGGGGACGGATAGCAATCAGCCCCAGCATTTT. Encoded protein: CASSQGTDSNQPQHF. The chain uses TRBV5-8 and TRBJ1-5; TRBD1 is a possible D gene (6 bases). Germline V gene sequence: CDR1 SGHTS, CDR2 YDEGEE. This CDR3 has 15 residues. Trimming took 4 bases from V and 0 from J, leaving 11 bases between them.

V is TRBV25-1 and J is TRBJ2-1; D gene unclear. The CDR3 spans 13 residues. Trimming shortened V by 4 bases and J by 5 bases, and 9 bases separated the two germline ends. Germline values: CDR1 MGHDK, CDR2 SYGVNS. CDR3 coding DNA: TGTGCCAGCAGTGCTACCTACCACAATGAGCAGTTCTTC. Translating it yields CASSATYHNEQFF.